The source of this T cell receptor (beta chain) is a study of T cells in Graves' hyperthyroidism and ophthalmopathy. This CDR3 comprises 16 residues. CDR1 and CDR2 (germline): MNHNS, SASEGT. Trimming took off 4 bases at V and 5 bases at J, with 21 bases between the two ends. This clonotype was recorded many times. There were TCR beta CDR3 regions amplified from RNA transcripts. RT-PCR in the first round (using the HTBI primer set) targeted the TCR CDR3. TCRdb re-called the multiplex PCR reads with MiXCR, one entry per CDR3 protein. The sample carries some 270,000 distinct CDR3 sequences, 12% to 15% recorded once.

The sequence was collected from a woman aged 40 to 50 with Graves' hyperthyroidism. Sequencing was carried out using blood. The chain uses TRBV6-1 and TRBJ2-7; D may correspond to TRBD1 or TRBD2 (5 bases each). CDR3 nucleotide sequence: TGTGCCAGCAGTGTCGTTCGGGGCATATCCATCGACGAGCAGTACTTC. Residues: CASSVVRGISIDEQYF.